The present T cell receptor beta chain was sequenced within a study of spatial heterogeneity in lung cancer. Study-level findings and limits: Ubiquitous expanded tumor TCRs surfaced in blood more at resection than they did at follow-up.

Time point denoted: sample taken at primary tumor resection. Whole RNA was taken from tumor, nontumor lung or frozen PBMC; it was then sequenced unsorted. Only a few counts were recorded for this clonotype. What it recognizes is unknown. The V and J ends lost 6 bases and 11 bases respectively, with 14 bases between them. CDR3 length equals 13 residues. CDR1 and CDR2 from the germline V gene are KGHSH and LQKENI. Each TCR cDNA molecule bore a unique molecular identifier. TCRdb ran MiXCR on the 5' RACE reads and lists one entry per CDR3 protein. Of tens of thousands of distinct CDR3 sequences in the sample, more than 10% are singletons; the top ten hold roughly 39%.

The clonotype was recovered from a male donor with early-stage non-small cell lung cancer. The chain is built from TRBV18 and TRBJ1-6; D uncertain. The source material was PBMCs, sampled at surgery. CDR3 DNA: TGTGCCAGCTCGCCTCCGACCCAGACACCCCTCCACTTT. It yields the protein CASSPPTQTPLHF.